This T cell receptor beta chain is from a study of T cell changes during pregnancy in multiple sclerosis (dated by TCRdb to the late 2010s). Turning to the overall study: The study looked at changes in the T cell repertoire across pregnancy in women with multiple sclerosis.

About this clone: Its antigen is currently not known. The record has no base qualities; no much larger clone is one base away.

Library preparation used the immunoSEQ multiplex PCR assay. TCRdb limited this immuneACCESS table to in-frame rearrangements with V and J called. A share of clones is missing; checked studies link under half to unresolved V genes, and the rest is unexplained. This sample is represented by 45,000 to 60,000 clones; about 91% of them were singletons. The ten largest clones add up to approximately 1.1% of the sample. For CDR1 and CDR2, the germline V gene lists SNHLY and FYNNEI. Trimming takes 8 bases from V and 6 bases from J, and the germline ends sit 14 bases apart. The CDR3, from cysteine to phenylalanine, totals 13 residues. The only DNA kept is the CDR3, 39 bases in frame from the first base.

The TCR sequence derives from a female donor in good health, enrolled as a control in a pregnancy study. This chain joins TRBV2 to TRBJ2-1; the D gene identity is not certain. Specimen: peripheral blood, collected after pregnancy. The nucleotide sequence is TGTGCCAGCTCCTCGGGTGAGATCAATGAGCAGTTCTTC. Its amino acids are CASSSGEINEQFF.